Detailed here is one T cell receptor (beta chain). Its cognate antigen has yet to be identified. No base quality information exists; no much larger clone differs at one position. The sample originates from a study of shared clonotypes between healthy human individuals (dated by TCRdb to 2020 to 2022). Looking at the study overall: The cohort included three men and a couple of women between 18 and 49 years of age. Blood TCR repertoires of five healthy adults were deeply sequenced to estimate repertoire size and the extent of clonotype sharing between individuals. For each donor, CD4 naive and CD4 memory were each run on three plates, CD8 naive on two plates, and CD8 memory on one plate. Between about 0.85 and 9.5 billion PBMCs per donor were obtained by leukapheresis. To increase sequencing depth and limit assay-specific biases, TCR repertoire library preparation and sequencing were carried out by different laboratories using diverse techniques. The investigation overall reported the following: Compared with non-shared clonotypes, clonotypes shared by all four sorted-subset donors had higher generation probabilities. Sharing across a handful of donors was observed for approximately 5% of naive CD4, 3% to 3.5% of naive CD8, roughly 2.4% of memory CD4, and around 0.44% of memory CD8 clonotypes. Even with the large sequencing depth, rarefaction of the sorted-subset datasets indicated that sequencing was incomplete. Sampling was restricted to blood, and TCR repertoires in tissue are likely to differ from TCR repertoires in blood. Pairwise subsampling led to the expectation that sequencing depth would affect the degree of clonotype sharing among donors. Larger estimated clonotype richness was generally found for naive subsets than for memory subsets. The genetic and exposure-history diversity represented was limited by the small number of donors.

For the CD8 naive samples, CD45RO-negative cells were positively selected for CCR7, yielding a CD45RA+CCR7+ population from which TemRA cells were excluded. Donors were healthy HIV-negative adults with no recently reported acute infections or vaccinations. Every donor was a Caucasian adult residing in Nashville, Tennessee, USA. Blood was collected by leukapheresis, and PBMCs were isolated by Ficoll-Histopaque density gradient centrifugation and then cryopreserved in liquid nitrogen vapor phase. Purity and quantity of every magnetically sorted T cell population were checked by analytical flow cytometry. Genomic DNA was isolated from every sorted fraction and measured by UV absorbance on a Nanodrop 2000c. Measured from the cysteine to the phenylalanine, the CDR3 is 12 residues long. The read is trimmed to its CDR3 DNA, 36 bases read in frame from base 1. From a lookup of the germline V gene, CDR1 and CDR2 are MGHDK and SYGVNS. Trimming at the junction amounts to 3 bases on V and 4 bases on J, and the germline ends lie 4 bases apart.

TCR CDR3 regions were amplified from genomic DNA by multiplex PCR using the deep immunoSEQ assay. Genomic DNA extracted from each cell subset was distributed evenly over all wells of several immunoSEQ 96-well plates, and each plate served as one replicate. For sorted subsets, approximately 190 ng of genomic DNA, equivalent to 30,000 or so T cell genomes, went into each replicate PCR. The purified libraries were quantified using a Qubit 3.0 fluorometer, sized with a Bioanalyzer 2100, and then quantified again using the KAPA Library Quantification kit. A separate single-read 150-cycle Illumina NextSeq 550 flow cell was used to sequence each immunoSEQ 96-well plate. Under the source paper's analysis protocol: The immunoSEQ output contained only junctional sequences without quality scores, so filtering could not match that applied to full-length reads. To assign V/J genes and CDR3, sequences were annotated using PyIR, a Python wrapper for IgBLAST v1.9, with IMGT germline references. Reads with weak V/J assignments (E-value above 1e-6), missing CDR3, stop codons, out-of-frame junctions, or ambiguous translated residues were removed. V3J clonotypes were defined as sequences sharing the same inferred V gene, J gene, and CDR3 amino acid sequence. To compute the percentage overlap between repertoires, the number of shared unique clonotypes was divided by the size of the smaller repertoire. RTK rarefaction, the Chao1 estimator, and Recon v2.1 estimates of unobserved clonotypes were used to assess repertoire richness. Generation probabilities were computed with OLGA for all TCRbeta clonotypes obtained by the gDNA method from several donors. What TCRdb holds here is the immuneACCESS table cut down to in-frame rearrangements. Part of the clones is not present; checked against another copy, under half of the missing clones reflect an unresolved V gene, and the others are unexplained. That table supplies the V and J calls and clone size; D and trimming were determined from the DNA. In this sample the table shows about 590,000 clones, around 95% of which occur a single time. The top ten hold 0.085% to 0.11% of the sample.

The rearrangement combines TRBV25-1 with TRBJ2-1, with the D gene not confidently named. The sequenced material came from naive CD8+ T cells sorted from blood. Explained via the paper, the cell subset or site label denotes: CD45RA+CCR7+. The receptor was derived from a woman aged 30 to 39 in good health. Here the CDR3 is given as CASSDPYNEQFF. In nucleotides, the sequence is TGTGCCAGCAGTGATCCATACAATGAGCAGTTCTTC.